This T cell receptor (beta chain) was found in a study of blood T cell repertoires in COVID-19. As for the study in general: Samples came from the United States, Italy and Spain, spanning acute and convalescent COVID-19. Sources were T cells, B-cell-depleted T cells, or PBMCs; the material itself was cDNA or gDNA.

CDR1 is SQVTM, CDR2 ANQGSEA, per germline. The CDR3 spans 11 residues. V dropped 4 bases and J dropped 2 bases, with 6 bases sitting between them. Original analysis: Reference gene primers were amplified, and this amplification served to estimate nucleated cell counts. Using immunoSEQ multiplex PCR, the repertoire was profiled, and TCRdb retains in-frame clones only, with some absent. V, J and clone size are taken as reported in that table, and D and trimming were inferred from the DNA itself. Counted here are 75,000 to 100,000 clones, 80% to 90% occurring once; the ten biggest clones make up 18%. Sequenced: peripheral blood. This chain joins TRBV29-1 and TRBJ2-7, with D unresolved. This clonotype was obtained from a woman of 80 years or more with acute or convalescent COVID-19. This CDR3 reads CSVGQTYEQYF. CDR3 bases: TGCAGCGTTGGCCAGACCTACGAGCAGTACTTC.